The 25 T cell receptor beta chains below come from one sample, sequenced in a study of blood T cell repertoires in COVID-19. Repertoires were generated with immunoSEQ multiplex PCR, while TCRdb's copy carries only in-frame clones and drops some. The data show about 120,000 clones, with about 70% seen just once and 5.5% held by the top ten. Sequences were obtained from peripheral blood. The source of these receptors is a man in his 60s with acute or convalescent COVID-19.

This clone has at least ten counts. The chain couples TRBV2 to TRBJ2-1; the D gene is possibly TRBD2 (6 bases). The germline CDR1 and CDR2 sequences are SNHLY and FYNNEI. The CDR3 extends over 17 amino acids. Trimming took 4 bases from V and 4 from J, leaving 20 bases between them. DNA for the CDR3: TGTGCCAGCAGTGGAGGGACTGGAGTGGGAGCTTACAATGAGCAGTTCTTC. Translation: CASSGGTGVGAYNEQFF.

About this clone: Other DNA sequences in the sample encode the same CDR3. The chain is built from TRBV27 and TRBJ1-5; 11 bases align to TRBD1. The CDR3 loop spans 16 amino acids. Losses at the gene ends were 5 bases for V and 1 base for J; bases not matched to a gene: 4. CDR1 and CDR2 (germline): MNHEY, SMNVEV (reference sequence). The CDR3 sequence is CASSPRDRGSNQPQHF. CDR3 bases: TGTGCCAGCAGTCCACGGGACAGGGGGAGCAATCAGCCCCAGCATTTT.

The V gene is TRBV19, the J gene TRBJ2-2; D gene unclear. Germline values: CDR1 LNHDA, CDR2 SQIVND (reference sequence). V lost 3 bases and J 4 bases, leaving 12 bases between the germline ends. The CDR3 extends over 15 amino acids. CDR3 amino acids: CASSIGPHLTGELFF. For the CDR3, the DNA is TGTGCCAGTAGTATTGGCCCTCATCTCACCGGGGAGCTGTTTTTT.

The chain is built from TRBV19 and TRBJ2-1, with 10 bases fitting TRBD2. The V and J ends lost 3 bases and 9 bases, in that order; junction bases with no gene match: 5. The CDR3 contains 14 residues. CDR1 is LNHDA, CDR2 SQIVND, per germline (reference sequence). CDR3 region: CASSMGTSVTEQFF. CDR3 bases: TGTGCCAGTAGTATGGGGACTAGCGTGACTGAGCAGTTCTTC.

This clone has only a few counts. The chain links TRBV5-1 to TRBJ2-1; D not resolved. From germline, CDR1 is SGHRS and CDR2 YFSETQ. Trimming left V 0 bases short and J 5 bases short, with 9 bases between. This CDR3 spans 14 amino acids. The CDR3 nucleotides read TGCGCCAGCAGCTTGGAGGCAGGAAACAATGAGCAGTTCTTC. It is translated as CASSLEAGNNEQFF.

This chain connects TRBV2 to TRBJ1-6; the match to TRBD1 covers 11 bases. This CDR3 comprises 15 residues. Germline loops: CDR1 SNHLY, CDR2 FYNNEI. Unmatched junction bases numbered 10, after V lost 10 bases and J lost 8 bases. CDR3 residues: CATGQGAMRDSPLHF. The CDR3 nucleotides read TGTGCCACCGGACAGGGGGCTATGAGGGATTCACCCCTCCACTTT.

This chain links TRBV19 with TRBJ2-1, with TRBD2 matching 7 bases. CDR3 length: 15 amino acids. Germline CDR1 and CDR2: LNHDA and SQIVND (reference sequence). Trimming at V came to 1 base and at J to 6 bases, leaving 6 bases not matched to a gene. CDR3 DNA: TGTGCCAGTAGTATAGTACTCTGGGGGGGCAATGAGCAGTTCTTC. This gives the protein CASSIVLWGGNEQFF.

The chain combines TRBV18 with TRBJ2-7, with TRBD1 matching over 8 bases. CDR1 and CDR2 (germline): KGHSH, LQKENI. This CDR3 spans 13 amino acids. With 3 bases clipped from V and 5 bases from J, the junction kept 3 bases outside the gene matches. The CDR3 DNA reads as TGTGCCAGCTCACCCGACAGGGGCCACGAGCAGTACTTC. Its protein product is CASSPDRGHEQYF.

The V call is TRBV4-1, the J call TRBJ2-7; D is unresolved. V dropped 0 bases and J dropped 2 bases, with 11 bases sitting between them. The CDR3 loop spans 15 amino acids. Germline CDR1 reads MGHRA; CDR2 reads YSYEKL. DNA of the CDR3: TGCGCCAGCAGCCAAGATTTAGTTAACCCCTACGAGCAGTACTTC. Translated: CASSQDLVNPYEQYF.

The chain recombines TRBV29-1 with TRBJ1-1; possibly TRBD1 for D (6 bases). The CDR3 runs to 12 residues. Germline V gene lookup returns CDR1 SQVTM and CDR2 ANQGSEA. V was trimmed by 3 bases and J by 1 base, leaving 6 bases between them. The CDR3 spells CSVETGNTEAFF. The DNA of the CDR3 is TGCAGCGTTGAGACAGGGAACACTGAAGCTTTCTTT.

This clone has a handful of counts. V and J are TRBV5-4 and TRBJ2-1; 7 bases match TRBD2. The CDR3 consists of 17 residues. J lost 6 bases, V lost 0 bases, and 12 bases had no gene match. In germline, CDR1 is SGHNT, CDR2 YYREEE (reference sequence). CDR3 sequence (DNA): TGTGCCAGCAGCTTGGCGGGCGGGGGATATTTTGGCAATGAGCAGTTCTTC. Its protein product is CASSLAGGGYFGNEQFF. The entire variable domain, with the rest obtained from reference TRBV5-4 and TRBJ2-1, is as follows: ETGVTQSPTHLIKTRGQQVTLRCSSQSGHNTVSWYQQALGQGPQFIFQYYREEENGRGNFPPRFSGLQFPNYSSELNVNALELDDSALYLCASSLAGGGYFGNEQFFGPGTRLTVL.

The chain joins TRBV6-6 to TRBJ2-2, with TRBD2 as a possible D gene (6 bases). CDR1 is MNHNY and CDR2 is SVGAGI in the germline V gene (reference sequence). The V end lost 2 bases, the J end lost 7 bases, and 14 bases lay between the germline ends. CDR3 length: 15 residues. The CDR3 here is CASSYGAGRDGELFF. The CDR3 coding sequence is TGTGCCAGCAGTTACGGGGCAGGGCGGGACGGGGAGCTGTTTTTT.

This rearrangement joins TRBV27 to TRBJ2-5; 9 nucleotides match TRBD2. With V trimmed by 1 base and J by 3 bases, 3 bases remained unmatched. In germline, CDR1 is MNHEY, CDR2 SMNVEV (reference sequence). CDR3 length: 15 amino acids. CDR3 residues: CASSLYGGREETQYF. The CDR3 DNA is TGTGCCAGCAGTTTATATGGCGGGAGGGAAGAGACCCAGTACTTC.

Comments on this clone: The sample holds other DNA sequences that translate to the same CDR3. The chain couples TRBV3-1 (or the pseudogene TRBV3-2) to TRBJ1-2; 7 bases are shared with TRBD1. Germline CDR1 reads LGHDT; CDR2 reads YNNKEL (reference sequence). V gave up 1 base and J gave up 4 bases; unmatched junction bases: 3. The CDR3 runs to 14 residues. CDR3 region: CASSQGTGVYGYTF. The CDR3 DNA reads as TGTGCCAGCAGCCAAGGGACAGGTGTCTATGGCTACACCTTC.

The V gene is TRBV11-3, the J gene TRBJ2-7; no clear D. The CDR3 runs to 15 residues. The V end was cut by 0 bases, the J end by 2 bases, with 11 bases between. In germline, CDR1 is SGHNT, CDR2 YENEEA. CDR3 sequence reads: CASSLDFAEAYEQYF. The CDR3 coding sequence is TGTGCCAGCAGCTTAGATTTCGCGGAAGCCTACGAGCAGTACTTC. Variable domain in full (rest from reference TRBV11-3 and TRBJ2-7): EAGVVQSPRYKIIEKKQPVAFWCNPISGHNTLYWYLQNLGQGPELLIRYENEEAVDDSQLPKDRFSAERLKGVDSTLKIQPAELGDSAVYLCASSLDFAEAYEQYFGPGTRLTVT.

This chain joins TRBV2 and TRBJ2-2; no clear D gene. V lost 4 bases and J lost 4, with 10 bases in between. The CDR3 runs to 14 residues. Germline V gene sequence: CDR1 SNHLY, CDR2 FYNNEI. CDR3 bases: TGTGCCAGCAGTGCGGCTAGACTCACCGGGGAGCTGTTTTTT. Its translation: CASSAARLTGELFF.

CDR3 sequence: CASSRDIGNQPQHF. The DNA for the CDR3 is TGTGCCAGCTCACGCGACATCGGCAATCAGCCCCAGCATTTT. This chain connects TRBV18 to TRBJ1-5; D is uncertain. Deletions cut 4 bases from V and 2 bases from J, with 9 bases between. The CDR3 contains 14 residues. Per the germline V gene, CDR1 is KGHSH and CDR2 is LQKENI.

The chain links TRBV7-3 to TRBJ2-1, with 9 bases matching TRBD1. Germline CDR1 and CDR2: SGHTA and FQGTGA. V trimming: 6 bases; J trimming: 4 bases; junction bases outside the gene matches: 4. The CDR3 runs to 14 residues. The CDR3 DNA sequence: TGTGCCAGCAGTCGACAGGGGGGATACAATGAGCAGTTCTTC. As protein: CASSRQGGYNEQFF.

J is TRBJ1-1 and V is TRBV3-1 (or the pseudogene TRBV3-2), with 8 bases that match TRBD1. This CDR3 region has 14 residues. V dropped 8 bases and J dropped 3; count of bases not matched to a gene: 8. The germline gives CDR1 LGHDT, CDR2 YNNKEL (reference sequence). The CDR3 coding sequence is TGTGCCAGCGTTGGCAGGGGGCGGGACACTGAAGCTTTCTTT. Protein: CASVGRGRDTEAFF.

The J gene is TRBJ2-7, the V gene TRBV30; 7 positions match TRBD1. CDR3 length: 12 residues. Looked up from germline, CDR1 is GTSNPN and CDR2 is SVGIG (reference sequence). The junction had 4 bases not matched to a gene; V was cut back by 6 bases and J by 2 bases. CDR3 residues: CACPGQTYEQYF. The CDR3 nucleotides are TGTGCCTGCCCGGGACAGACCTACGAGCAGTACTTC.

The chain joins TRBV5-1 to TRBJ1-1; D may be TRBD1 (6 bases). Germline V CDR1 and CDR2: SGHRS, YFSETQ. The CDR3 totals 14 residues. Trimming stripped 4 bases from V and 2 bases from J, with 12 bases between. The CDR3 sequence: CASSTGHANTEAFF. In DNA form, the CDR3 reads TGCGCCAGCAGCACGGGACACGCAAACACTGAAGCTTTCTTT. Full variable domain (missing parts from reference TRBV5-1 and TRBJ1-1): KAGVTQTPRYLIKTRGQQVTLSCSPISGHRSVSWYQQTPGQGLQFLFEYFSETQRNKGNFPGRFSGRQFSNSRSEMNVSTLELGDSALYLCASSTGHANTEAFFGQGTRLTVV.

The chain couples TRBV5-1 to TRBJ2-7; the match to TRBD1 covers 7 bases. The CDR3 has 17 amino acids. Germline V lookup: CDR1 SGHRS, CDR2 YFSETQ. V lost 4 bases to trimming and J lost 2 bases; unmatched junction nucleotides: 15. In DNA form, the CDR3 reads TGCGCCAGCAGCCTCGGACAGGCCGGCGGGCCTACCTACGAGCAGTACTTC. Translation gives CASSLGQAGGPTYEQYF.

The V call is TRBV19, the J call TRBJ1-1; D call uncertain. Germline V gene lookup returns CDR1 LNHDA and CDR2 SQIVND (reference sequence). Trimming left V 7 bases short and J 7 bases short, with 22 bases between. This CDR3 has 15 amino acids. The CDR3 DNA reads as TGTGCCAGTACCCCTCAGTCTACCATAGGAGGTGAAGCTTTCTTT. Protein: CASTPQSTIGGEAFF.

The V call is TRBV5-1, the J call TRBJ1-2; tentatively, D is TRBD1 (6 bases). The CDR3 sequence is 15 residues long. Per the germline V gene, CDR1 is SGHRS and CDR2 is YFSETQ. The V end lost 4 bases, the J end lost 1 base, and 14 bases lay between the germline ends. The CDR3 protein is CASSPSGGSNYGYTF. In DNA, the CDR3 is TGCGCCAGCAGCCCCTCGGGGGGCAGTAACTATGGCTACACCTTC.

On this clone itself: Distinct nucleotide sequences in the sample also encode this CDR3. The CDR3 DNA reads as TGTGCCAGCAGCGATCGGACAGGGGGCGGCGAAAAACTGTTTTTT. This translates into CASSDRTGGGEKLFF. This chain connects TRBV9 to TRBJ1-4, with TRBD1 matching 11 bases. Germline V gene sequence: CDR1 SGDLS, CDR2 YYNGEE. The CDR3 is made up of 15 amino acids. V was pared by 3 bases and J by 8 bases, with 6 bases of the junction left unmatched.